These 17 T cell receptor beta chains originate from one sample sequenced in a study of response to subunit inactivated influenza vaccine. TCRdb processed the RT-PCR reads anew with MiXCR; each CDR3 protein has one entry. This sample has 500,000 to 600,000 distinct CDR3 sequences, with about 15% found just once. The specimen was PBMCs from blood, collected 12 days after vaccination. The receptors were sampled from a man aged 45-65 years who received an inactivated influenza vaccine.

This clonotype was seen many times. The CDR3 is CASSQDTAGPGRFF. Here the CDR3 DNA reads TGCGCCAGCAGCCAGGACACGGCCGGGCCCGGACGGTTCTTC. V and J are TRBV4-3 and TRBJ2-1, with D maybe TRBD1 (5 bases). Germline V gene lookup returns CDR1 LGHNA and CDR2 YSLEER. The CDR3 runs 14 residues. Trimming left V 3 bases short and J 15 bases short, with 21 bases between.

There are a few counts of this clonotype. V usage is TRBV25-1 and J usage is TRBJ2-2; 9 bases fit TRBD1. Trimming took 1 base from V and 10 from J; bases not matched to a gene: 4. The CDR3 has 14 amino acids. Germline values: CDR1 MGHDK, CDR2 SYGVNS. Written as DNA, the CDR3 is TGTGCCAGCAGTGAATCGGGACAGGGAGTGGAGCTGTTTTTT. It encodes CASSESGQGVELFF.

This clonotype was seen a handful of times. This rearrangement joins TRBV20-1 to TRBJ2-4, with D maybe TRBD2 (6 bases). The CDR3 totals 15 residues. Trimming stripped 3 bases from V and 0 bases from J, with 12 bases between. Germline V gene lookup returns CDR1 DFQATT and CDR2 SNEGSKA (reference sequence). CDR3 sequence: CSASGSPLAKNIQYF. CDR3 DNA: TGCAGTGCTAGCGGGAGTCCACTAGCCAAAAACATTCAGTACTTC.

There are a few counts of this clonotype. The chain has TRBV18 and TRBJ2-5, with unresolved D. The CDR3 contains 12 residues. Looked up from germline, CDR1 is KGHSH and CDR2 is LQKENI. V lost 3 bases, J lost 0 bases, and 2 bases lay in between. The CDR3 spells CASSPYQETQYF. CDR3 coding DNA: TGTGCCAGCTCACCGTACCAAGAGACCCAGTACTTC.

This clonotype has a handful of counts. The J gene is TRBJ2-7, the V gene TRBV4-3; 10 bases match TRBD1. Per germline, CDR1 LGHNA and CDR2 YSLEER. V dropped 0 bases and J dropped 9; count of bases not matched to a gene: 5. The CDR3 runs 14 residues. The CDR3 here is CASSQDRQGAGQYF. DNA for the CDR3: TGCGCCAGCAGCCAAGATCGACAGGGGGCAGGGCAGTACTTC.

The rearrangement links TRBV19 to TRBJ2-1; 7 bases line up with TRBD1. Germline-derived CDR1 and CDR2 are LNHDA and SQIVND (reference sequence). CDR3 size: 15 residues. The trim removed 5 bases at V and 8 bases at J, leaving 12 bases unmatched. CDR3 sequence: CASSPRWDSRDEQFF. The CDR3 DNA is TGTGCCAGTAGTCCCCGCTGGGACAGCAGGGATGAGCAGTTCTTC.

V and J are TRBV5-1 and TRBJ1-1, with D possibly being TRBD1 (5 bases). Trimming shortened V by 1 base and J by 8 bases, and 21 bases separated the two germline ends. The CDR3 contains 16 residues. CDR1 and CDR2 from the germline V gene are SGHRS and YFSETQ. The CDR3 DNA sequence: TGCGCCAGCAGCTTGACCTCCTCGGGGCAGCTGGGAGAAGCTTTCTTT. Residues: CASSLTSSGQLGEAFF.

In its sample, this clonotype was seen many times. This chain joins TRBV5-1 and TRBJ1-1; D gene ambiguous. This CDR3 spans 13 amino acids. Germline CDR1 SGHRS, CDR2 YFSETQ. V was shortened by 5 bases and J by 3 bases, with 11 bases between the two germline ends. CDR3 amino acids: CASRTELDTEAFF. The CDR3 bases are TGCGCCAGCAGGACGGAGTTGGACACTGAAGCTTTCTTT.

CDR3: CSARDAGVGANVLTF. The CDR3 DNA sequence: TGCAGTGCTAGAGACGCAGGAGTAGGGGCCAACGTCCTGACTTTC. V is TRBV20-1 and J is TRBJ2-6; D ambiguous. The CDR3 extends over 15 amino acids. Deletions cut 0 bases from V and 4 bases from J, with 10 bases between. The V gene's germline CDR1 is DFQATT and CDR2 SNEGSKA (reference sequence).

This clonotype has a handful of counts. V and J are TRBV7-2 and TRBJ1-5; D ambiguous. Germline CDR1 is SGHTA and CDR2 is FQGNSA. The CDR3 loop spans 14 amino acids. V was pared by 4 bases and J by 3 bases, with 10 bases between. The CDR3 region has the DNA TGTGCCAGCAGCTATGCCGGTTACAATCAGCCCCAGCATTTT. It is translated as CASSYAGYNQPQHF.

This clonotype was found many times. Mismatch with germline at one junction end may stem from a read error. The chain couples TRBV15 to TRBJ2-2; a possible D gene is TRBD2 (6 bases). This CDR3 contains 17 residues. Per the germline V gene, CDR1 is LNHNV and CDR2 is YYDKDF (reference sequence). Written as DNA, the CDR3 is TGTGCCACCAGCAGAGTTCGGGGGTTGAGGAACGCCGGGGAGCTGTTTTTT. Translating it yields CATSRVRGLRNAGELFF.

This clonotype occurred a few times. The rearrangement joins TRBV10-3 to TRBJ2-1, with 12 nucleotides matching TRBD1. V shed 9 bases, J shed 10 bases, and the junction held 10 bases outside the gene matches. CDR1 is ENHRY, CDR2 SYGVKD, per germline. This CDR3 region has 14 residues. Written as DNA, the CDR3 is TGTGCCATTAATAGGGACAGGGGGCGCGGGGAGCAGTTCTTC. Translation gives CAINRDRGRGEQFF.

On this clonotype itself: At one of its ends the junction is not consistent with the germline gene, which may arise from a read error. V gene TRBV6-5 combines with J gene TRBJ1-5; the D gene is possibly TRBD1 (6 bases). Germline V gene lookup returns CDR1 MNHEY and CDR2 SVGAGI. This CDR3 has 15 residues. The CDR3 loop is CASSFLDRHNHPQHF. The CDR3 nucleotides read TGTGCCAGCAGTTTCTTAGACAGGCACAATCATCCCCAGCATTTT.

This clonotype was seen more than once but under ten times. The CDR3 DNA is TGTGCCAGCAGTCCAACTCCCGTTATGAACACTGAAGCTTTCTTT. Translating it yields CASSPTPVMNTEAFF. The chain joins TRBV12-3 or TRBV12-4 to TRBJ1-1; no firm D call. This CDR3 has 15 amino acids. Trimming took off 5 bases at V and 0 bases at J, with 13 bases between the two ends.

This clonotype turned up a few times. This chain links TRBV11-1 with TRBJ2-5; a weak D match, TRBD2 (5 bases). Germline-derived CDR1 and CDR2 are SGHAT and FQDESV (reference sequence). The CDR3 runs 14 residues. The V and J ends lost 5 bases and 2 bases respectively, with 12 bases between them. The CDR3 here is CASSARGSQETQYF. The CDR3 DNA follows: TGTGCCAGCAGCGCACGTGGGAGTCAAGAGACCCAGTACTTC.

CDR3 region: CASSQDWGGLAGNNEQFF. CDR3 nucleotides: TGCGCCAGCAGCCAAGATTGGGGAGGTCTAGCGGGGAACAATGAGCAGTTCTTC. The chain has TRBV4-3 and TRBJ2-1; 9 bases map to TRBD2. Germline-derived CDR1 and CDR2 are LGHNA and YSLEER. The CDR3 consists of 18 residues. Unmatched junction bases numbered 11, after V lost 0 bases and J lost 5 bases.

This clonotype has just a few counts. Here the CDR3 DNA reads TGTGCCAGCAGTACCAGGGTGAGCACAGATACGCAGTATTTT. The encoded protein is CASSTRVSTDTQYF. The chain uses TRBV27 and TRBJ2-3; D possibly corresponds to TRBD1 (5 bases). There are 14 residues in the CDR3. V was shortened by 5 bases and J by 0 bases, with 9 bases between the two germline ends. CDR1 is MNHEY, CDR2 SMNVEV, per germline (reference sequence).